The 19 T cell receptor beta chains below all came from one sample that was sequenced in a study of shared clonotypes between healthy human individuals. Sequenced by immunoSEQ multiplex PCR; TCRdb stores in-frame clones only, minus some. There are 2,500,000 or so clones in the sample; roughly 92% occur only once, and over 0.12% lies in the top ten. Sequenced material: naive CD4+ T cells sorted from blood. Documented subset: CD45RA+ positively selected. These receptors were obtained from a man younger than 35 in good health.

The rearrangement joins TRBV10-3 to TRBJ2-3; 11 nucleotides agree with TRBD2. The J segment lost 0 bases and the V segment lost 0 bases, leaving 8 bases of the junction unmatched. In germline, CDR1 is ENHRY, CDR2 SYGVKD. This CDR3 is 19 amino acids long. The CDR3: CAISESMGRTSGSTDTQYF. Written as DNA, the CDR3 is TGTGCCATCAGTGAGTCGATGGGCCGGACTAGCGGGAGCACAGATACGCAGTATTTT.

CDR3 DNA: TGTGCCAGCAGCTCCGCTGGCGGGGGATCGGGTCTAAGCACAGATACGCAGTATTTT. This codes for CASSSAGGGSGLSTDTQYF. The chain joins TRBV11-2 to TRBJ2-3; 7 bases are shared with TRBD2. The CDR3 has 19 amino acids. Losses at the gene ends were 4 bases for V and 0 bases for J; bases not matched to a gene: 16. Germline-derived CDR1 and CDR2 are SGHAT and FQNNGV.

CDR3 coding DNA: TGCGCCAGCAGCCATCACGACAGGGATGTCACTGAAGCTTTCTTT. Its protein product is CASSHHDRDVTEAFF. This rearrangement joins TRBV4-3 to TRBJ1-1; TRBD1 agrees at 7 bases. Germline assignment: CDR1 LGHNA and CDR2 YSLEER. The CDR3 is 15 residues long. Trimming took 3 bases from V and 4 from J; bases not matched to a gene: 8.

The CDR3 DNA reads TGTGCCAGCAGCCCTAGGACAGGGGGCCACACCGGGGAGCTGTTTTTT. Translated, it gives CASSPRTGGHTGELFF. The chain is built from TRBV11-2 and TRBJ2-2, with 11 bases that match TRBD1. The CDR3 has 16 residues. The germline gives CDR1 SGHAT, CDR2 FQNNGV. After removal of 5 bases from V and 3 bases from J, the junction contained 5 bases not matched to a gene.

The chain uses TRBV4-2 and TRBJ2-3; 11 nucleotides match TRBD2. CDR1 and CDR2 from the germline V gene are LGHNA and YNFKEQ. There are 18 residues in the CDR3. Germline trimming cut 3 bases from V and 6 bases from J; bases unmatched to any gene: 14. Here the CDR3 reads CASSQTPGLAGRVDTQYF. The CDR3 DNA is TGTGCCAGCAGCCAGACACCAGGACTAGCGGGCAGGGTCGATACGCAGTATTTT.

The rearrangement uses TRBV30 and TRBJ2-1; a possible D gene is TRBD1 (5 bases). V was clipped by 3 bases and J by 7 bases, with 7 bases between them. The CDR3 consists of 11 residues. The germline V gene encodes CDR1 GTSNPN and CDR2 SVGIG (reference sequence). CDR3: CAWRQENEQFF. CDR3 nucleotide sequence: TGTGCCTGGAGACAGGAGAATGAGCAGTTCTTC.

The chain uses TRBV6-1 and TRBJ1-3, with 7 bases identical to TRBD1. Trimming removed 1 base from V and 7 bases from J; junction bases left unmatched: 7. This CDR3 comprises 15 residues. Looked up from germline, CDR1 is MNHNS and CDR2 is SASEGT. Written as DNA, the CDR3 is TGTGCCAGCAGTGAAGGGGACAGTCTGGGGAACACCATATATTTT. Translating gives CASSEGDSLGNTIYF.

The V and J genes are TRBV30 and TRBJ1-5, with 10 positions matching TRBD1. CDR3 length equals 15 residues. Germline values: CDR1 GTSNPN, CDR2 SVGIG (reference sequence). The J segment lost 4 bases and the V segment lost 4 bases, leaving 7 bases of the junction unmatched. DNA of the CDR3: TGTGCCTGGACCCAGACAGGGGGCCTAAATCAGCCCCAGCATTTT. It encodes CAWTQTGGLNQPQHF.

The V and J genes are TRBV10-3 and TRBJ2-5, with 7 bases that match TRBD2. The assigned J gene may be wrong: the sequence end matches TRBJ2-7 better. The CDR3 contains 14 residues. Germline V lookup: CDR1 ENHRY, CDR2 SYGVKD. CDR3 nucleotide sequence: TGTGCCATCAGTGAAGCGGGGAGCTCCTACGAGCAGTACTTC. Its translation is CAISEAGSSYEQYF.

The chain uses TRBV10-1 and TRBJ2-1; D possibly uses TRBD1 or TRBD2 (5 bases each). The V gene lost 3 bases and the J gene lost 3 bases, with 18 bases spanning the gap. In germline, CDR1 is WNHNN, CDR2 SYGVQD (reference sequence). The CDR3 is made up of 17 amino acids. The DNA for the CDR3 is TGCGCCAGCAGTGATGTGCGAGGGACCGTACTCTACAATGAGCAGTTCTTC. Translating gives CASSDVRGTVLYNEQFF.

The chain uses TRBV11-2 and TRBJ2-1; D is possibly TRBD1 or TRBD2 (5 bases each). Trimming cost V 3 bases and J 5 bases, with 14 bases left between them. CDR1 is SGHAT and CDR2 is FQNNGV in the germline V gene. The CDR3 is 15 residues long. The CDR3 region is CASSFSGTADNEQFF. In DNA form, the CDR3 reads TGTGCCAGCAGCTTCTCAGGGACGGCGGACAATGAGCAGTTCTTC.

V gene TRBV27 combines with J gene TRBJ1-5; TRBD1 matches 9 bases. The CDR3 contains 15 residues. From germline, CDR1 is MNHEY and CDR2 SMNVEV (reference sequence). V shed 6 bases, J shed 1 base, and the junction held 4 bases outside the gene matches. The CDR3, as DNA: TGTGCCAGCAGATTGGGACAGGGAAGCAATCAGCCCCAGCATTTT. Protein: CASRLGQGSNQPQHF.

A few counts support this clone. V gene TRBV28 combines with J gene TRBJ1-4; D perhaps matches TRBD1 (5 bases). Trimming left V 3 bases short and J 8 bases short, with 13 bases between. This CDR3 is 14 amino acids long. Germline CDR1 MDHEN, CDR2 SYDVKM. In DNA, the CDR3 is TGTGCCAGCAGTTTGCTAATTCCAGGGGAAAAACTGTTTTTT. Protein: CASSLLIPGEKLFF.

The chain joins TRBV6-6 to TRBJ2-2; 7 bases match TRBD1. This CDR3 spans 14 amino acids. Trimming at V came to 2 bases and at J to 6 bases, leaving 3 bases not matched to a gene. Germline loops: CDR1 MNHNY, CDR2 SVGAGI (reference sequence). The CDR3: CASSYTGDAGELFF. CDR3 DNA: TGTGCCAGCAGTTACACAGGGGACGCCGGGGAGCTGTTTTTT.

The chain is built from TRBV18 and TRBJ1-5; 8 bases map to TRBD1. Germline lookup yields CDR1 KGHSH and CDR2 LQKENI. V shed 5 bases and J 1 base; nucleotides not matched to a gene: 7. This CDR3 is 16 amino acids long. CDR3 DNA: TGTGCCAGCTCAGAACAACAGGGGGGAAGCAATCAGCCCCAGCATTTT. As protein: CASSEQQGGSNQPQHF.

The V and J genes are TRBV5-4 and TRBJ2-7, with 11 nucleotides matching TRBD2. This CDR3 contains 16 residues. The germline V gene has CDR1 SGHNT and CDR2 YYREEE (reference sequence). The junction had 5 bases not matched to a gene; V was cut back by 0 bases and J by 3 bases. The CDR3 nucleotides are TGTGCCAGCAGCTTGGGACTAGCGGGACTCTACTACGAGCAGTACTTC. Protein sequence: CASSLGLAGLYYEQYF.

V gene TRBV5-5 combines with J gene TRBJ2-5, with 9 bases identical to TRBD2. V shed 0 bases and J 5 bases; nucleotides not matched to a gene: 5. From germline, CDR1 is SGHKS and CDR2 YYEKEE (reference sequence). The CDR3 spans 15 residues. CDR3 sequence reads: CASSLAAGGSETQYF. CDR3 coding DNA: TGTGCCAGCAGCTTGGCCGCGGGAGGGTCGGAGACCCAGTACTTC. Full variable domain (missing parts from reference TRBV5-5 and TRBJ2-5): DAGVTQSPTHLIKTRGQQVTLRCSPISGHKSVSWYQQVLGQGPQFIFQYYEKEERGRGNFPDRFSARQFPNYSSELNVNALLLGDSALYLCASSLAAGGSETQYFGPGTRLLVL.

This chain links TRBV10-3 with TRBJ1-1, with D unclear. The CDR3 is 11 amino acids. The V gene's germline CDR1 is ENHRY and CDR2 SYGVKD. Trimming left V 8 bases short and J 9 bases short, with 13 bases between. CDR3 in amino acids: CAIGLQPKAFF. CDR3 coding DNA: TGTGCCATCGGGCTCCAGCCCAAAGCTTTCTTT.

The V call is TRBV18, the J call TRBJ1-1; D is ambiguous. CDR3 size: 15 residues. In germline, CDR1 is KGHSH, CDR2 LQKENI. V lost 2 bases and J 7 bases, leaving 17 bases between the germline ends. The chain's CDR3 is CASSPSAIRNGEAFF. The CDR3 region has the DNA TGTGCCAGCTCACCATCGGCAATAAGGAATGGTGAAGCTTTCTTT. The full variable domain, completed using reference TRBV18 and TRBJ1-1, is NAGVMQNPRHLVRRRGQEARLRCSPMKGHSHVYWYRQLPEEGLKFMVYLQKENIIDESGMPKERFSAEFPKEGPSILRIQQVVRGDSAAYFCASSPSAIRNGEAFFGQGTRLTVV.